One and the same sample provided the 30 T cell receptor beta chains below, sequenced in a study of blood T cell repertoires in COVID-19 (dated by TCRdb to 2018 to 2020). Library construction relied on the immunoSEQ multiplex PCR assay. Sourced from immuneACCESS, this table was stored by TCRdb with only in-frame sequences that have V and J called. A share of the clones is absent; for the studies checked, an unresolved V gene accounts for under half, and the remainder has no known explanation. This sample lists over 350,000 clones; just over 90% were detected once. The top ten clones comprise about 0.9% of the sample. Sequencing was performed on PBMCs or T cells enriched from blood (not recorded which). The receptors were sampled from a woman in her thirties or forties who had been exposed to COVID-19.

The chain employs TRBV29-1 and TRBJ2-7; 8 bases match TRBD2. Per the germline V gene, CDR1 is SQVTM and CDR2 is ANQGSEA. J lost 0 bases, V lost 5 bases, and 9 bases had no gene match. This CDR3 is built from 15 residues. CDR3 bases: TGCAGCGTTTTAACAGCGGGGGAGAGCTCCTACGAGCAGTACTTC. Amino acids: CSVLTAGESSYEQYF.

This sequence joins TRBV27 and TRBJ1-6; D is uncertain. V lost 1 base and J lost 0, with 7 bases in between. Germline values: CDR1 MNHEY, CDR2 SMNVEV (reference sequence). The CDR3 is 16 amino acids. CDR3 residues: CASSLYWSSYNSPLHF. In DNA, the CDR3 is TGTGCCAGCAGTTTATACTGGAGCTCCTATAATTCACCCCTCCACTTT.

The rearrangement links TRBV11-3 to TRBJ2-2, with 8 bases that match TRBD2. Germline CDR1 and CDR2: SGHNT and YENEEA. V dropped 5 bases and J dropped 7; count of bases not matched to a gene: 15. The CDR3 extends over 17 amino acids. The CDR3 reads CASSLGPSGLNDGELFF. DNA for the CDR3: TGTGCCAGCAGCCTCGGCCCTAGCGGGCTCAACGACGGGGAGCTGTTTTTT. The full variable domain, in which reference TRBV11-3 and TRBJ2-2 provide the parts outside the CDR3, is EAGVVQSPRYKIIEKKQPVAFWCNPISGHNTLYWYLQNLGQGPELLIRYENEEAVDDSQLPKDRFSAERLKGVDSTLKIQPAELGDSAVYLCASSLGPSGLNDGELFFGEGSRLTVL.

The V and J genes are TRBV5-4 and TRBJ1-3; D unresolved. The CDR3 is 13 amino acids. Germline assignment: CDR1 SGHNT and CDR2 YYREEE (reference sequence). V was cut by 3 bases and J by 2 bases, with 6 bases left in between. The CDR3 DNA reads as TGTGCCAGCAGCTCCCTCCCTGGAAACACCATATATTTT. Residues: CASSSLPGNTIYF.

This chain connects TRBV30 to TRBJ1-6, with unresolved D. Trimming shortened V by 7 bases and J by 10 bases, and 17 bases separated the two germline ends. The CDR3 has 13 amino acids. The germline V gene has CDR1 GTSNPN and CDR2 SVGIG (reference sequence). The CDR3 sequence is CASSQGRESPLHF. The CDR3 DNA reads TGTGCCTCAAGCCAAGGAAGGGAGTCACCCCTCCACTTT. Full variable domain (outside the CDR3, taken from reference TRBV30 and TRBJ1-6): SQTIHQWPATLVQPVGSPLSLECTVEGTSNPNLYWYRQAAGRGLQLLFYSVGIGQISSEVPQNLSASRPQDRQFILSSKKLLLSDSGFYLCASSQGRESPLHFGNGTRLTVT.

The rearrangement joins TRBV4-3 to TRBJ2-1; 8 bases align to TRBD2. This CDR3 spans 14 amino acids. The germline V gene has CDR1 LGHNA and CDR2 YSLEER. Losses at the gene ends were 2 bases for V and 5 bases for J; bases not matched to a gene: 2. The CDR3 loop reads CASSQRRGDNEQFF. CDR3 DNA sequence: TGCGCCAGCAGCCAACGGCGGGGGGACAATGAGCAGTTCTTC.

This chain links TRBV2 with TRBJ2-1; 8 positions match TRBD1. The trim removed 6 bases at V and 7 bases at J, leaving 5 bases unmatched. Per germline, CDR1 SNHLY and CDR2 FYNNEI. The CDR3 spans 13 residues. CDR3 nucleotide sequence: TGTGCCAGCAGCGGACAGGGTGTAAATGAGCAGTTCTTC. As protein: CASSGQGVNEQFF.

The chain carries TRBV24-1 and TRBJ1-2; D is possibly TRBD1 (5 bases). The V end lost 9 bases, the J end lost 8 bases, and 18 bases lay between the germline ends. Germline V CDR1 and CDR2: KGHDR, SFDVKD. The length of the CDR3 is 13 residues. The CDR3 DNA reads TGTGCCACCGAGGACACAACTGAGGACGGCTACACCTTC. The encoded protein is CATEDTTEDGYTF.

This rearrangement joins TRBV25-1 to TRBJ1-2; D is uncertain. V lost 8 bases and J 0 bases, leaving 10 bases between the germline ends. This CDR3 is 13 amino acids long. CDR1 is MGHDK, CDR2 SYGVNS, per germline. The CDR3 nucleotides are TGTGCCAGCCACAATGAAGCTAACTATGGCTACACCTTC. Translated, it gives CASHNEANYGYTF.

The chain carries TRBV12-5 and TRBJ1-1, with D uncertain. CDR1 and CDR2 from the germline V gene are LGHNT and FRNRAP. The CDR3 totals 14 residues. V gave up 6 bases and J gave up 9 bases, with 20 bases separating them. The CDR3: CASGTSVVAEKAFF. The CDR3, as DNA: TGTGCTAGTGGCACCTCGGTCGTTGCGGAGAAAGCTTTCTTT.

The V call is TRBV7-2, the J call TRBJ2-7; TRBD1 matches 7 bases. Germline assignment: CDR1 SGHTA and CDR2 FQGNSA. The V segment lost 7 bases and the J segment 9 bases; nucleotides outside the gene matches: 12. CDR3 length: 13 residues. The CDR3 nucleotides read TGTGCCAGCACCGAAGAGACAGGGTTCGCGCAGTACTTC. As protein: CASTEETGFAQYF.

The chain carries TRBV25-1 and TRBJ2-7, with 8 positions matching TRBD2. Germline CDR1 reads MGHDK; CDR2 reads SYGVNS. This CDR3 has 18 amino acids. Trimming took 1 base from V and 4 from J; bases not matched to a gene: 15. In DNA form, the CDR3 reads TGTGCCAGCAGTGAATCTTCCCTCGGCGGGAGGACTTTATACGAGCAGTACTTC. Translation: CASSESSLGGRTLYEQYF.

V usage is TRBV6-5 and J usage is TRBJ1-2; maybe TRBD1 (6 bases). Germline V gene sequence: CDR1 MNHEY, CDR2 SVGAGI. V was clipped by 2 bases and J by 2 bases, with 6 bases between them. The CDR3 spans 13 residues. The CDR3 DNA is TGTGCCAGCAGTTACGACAGGAACTATGGCTACACCTTC. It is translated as CASSYDRNYGYTF.

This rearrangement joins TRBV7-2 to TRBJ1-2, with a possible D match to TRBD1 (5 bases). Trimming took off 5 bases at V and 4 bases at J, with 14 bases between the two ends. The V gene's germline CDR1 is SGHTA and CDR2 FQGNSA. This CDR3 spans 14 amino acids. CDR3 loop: CASSPTRGFYGYTF. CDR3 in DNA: TGTGCCAGCAGCCCGACGCGGGGCTTCTATGGCTACACCTTC.

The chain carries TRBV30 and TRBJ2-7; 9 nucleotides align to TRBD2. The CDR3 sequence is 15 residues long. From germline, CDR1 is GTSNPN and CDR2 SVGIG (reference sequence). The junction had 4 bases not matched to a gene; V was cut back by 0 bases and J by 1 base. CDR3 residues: CAWSVYSGGSYEQYF. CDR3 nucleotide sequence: TGTGCCTGGAGTGTATATAGCGGGGGATCCTACGAGCAGTACTTC.

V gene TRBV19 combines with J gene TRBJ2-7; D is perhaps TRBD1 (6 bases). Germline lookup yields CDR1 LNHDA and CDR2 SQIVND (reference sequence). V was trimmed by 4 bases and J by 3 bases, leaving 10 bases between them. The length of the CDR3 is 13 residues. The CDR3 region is CASSSQGFYEQYF. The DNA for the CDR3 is TGTGCCAGTAGTAGCCAGGGGTTCTACGAGCAGTACTTC.

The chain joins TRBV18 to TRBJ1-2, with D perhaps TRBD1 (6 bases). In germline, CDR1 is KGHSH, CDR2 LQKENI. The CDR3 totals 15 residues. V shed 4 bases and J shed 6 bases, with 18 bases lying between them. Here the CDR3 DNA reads TGTGCCAGCTCACTAAGGGGGTTAAGGTTTGATGGCTACACCTTC. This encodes CASSLRGLRFDGYTF.

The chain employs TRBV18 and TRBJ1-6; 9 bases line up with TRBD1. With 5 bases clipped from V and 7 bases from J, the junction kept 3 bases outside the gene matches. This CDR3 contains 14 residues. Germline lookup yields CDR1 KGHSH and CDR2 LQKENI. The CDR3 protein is CASSTGQGNSPLHF. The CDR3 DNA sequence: TGTGCCAGCTCAACGGGACAGGGAAATTCACCCCTCCACTTT.

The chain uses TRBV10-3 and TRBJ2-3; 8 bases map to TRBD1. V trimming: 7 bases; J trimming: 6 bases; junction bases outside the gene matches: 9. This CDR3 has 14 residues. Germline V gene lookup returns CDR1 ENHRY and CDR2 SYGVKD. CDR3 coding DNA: TGTGCCATCAATGGCAGGGGGCAAGGGGATACGCAGTATTTT. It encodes CAINGRGQGDTQYF.

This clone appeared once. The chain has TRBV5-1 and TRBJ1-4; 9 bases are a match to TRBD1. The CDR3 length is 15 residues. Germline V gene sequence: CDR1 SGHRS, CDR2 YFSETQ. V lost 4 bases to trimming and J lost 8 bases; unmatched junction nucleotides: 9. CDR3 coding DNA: TGCGCCAGCAGCCGCACCGGGACAGGGTTGGAAAAACTGTTTTTT. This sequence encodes CASSRTGTGLEKLFF.

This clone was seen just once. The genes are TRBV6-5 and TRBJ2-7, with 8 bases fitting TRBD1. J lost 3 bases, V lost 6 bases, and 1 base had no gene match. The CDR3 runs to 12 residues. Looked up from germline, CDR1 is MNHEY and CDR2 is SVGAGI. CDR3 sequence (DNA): TGTGCCAGCAGAGACAGGGGCTACGAGCAGTACTTC. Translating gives CASRDRGYEQYF.

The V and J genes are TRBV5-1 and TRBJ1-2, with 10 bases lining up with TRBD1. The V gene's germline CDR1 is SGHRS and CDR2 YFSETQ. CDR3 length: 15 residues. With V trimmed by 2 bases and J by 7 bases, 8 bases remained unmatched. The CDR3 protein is CASSFPTGGAGGYTF. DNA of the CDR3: TGCGCCAGCAGCTTCCCGACAGGGGGCGCGGGTGGCTACACCTTC. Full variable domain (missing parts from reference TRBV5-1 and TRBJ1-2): KAGVTQTPRYLIKTRGQQVTLSCSPISGHRSVSWYQQTPGQGLQFLFEYFSETQRNKGNFPGRFSGRQFSNSRSEMNVSTLELGDSALYLCASSFPTGGAGGYTFGSGTRLTVV.

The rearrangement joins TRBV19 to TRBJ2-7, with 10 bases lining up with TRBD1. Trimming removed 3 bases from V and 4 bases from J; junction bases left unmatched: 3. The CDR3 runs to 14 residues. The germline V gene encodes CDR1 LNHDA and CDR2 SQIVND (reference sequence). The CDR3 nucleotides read TGTGCCAGTAGTATTCCGGGACAGGGGTACGAGCAGTACTTC. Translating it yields CASSIPGQGYEQYF.

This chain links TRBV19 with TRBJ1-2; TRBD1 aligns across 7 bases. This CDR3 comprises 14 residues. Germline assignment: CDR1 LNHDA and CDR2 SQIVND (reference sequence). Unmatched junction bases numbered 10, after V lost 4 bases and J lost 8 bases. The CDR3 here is CASSRSDRVIGYTF. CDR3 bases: TGTGCCAGTAGTAGATCTGACAGGGTTATCGGCTACACCTTC.

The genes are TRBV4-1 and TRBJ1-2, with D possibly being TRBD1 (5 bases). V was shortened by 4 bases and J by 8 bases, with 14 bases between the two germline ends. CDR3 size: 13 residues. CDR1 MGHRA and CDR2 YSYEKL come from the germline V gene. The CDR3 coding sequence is TGCGCCAGCAGCCCAGGGACTCAGTGGGGCTACACCTTC. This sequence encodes CASSPGTQWGYTF.

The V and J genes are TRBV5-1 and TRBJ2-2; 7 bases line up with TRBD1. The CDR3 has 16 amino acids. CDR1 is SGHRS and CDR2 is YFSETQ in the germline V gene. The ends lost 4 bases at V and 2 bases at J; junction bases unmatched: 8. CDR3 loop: CASSPTGTANTGELFF. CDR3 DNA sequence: TGCGCCAGCAGCCCAACTGGGACAGCCAACACCGGGGAGCTGTTTTTT. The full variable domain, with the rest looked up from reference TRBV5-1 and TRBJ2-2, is KAGVTQTPRYLIKTRGQQVTLSCSPISGHRSVSWYQQTPGQGLQFLFEYFSETQRNKGNFPGRFSGRQFSNSRSEMNVSTLELGDSALYLCASSPTGTANTGELFFGEGSRLTVL.

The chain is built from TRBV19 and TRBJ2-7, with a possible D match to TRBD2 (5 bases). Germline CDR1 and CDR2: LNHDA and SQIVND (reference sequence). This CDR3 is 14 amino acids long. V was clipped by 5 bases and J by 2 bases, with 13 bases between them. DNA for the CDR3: TGTGCCAGTAGTCAGACTGGGGAGACCTACGAGCAGTACTTC. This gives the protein CASSQTGETYEQYF.

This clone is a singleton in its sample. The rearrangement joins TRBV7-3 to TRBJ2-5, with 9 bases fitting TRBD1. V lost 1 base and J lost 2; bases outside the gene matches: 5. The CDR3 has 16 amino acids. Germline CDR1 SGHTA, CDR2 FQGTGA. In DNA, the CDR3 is TGTGCCAGCAGCTTAAATGGGGACAGGGCGCAAGAGACCCAGTACTTC. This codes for CASSLNGDRAQETQYF.

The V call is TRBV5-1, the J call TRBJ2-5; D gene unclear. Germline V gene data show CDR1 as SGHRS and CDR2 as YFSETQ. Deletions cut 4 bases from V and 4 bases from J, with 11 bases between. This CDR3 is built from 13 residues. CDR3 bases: TGCGCCAGCAGCGGCGGTACCGGAGAGACCCAGTACTTC. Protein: CASSGGTGETQYF. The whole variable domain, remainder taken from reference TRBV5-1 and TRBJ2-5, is KAGVTQTPRYLIKTRGQQVTLSCSPISGHRSVSWYQQTPGQGLQFLFEYFSETQRNKGNFPGRFSGRQFSNSRSEMNVSTLELGDSALYLCASSGGTGETQYFGPGTRLLVL.

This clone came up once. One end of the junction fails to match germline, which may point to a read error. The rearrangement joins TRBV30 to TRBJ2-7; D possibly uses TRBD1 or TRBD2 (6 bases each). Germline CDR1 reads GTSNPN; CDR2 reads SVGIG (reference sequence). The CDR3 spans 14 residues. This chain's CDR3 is CAWRGTGSSYEQYF. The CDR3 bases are TGTGCATGGAGGGGGACTGGGAGCTCCTACGAGCAGTACTTC. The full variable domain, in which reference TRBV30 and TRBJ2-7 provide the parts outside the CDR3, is SQTIHQWPATLVQPVGSPLSLECTVEGTSNPNLYWYRQAAGRGLQLLFYSVGIGQISSEVPQNLSASRPQDRQFILSSKKLLLSDSGFYLCAWRGTGSSYEQYFGPGTRLTVT.